The sequence of this T cell receptor beta chain was determined in a study of cytomegalovirus exposure and HLA in healthy donors. Whole-study context: A data release that came early held some 84 million unique TCRs from HLA-typed donors.

Study-wide results and caveats: HLA alleles showed associations with 15,000 to 20,000 TCR beta sequences in a later analysis, at a 0.05 false discovery rate.

PCR used 60 Vbeta primers and 13 Jbeta primers. Some clones are missing from TCRdb's copy, which holds only in-frame ones; the method was immunoSEQ multiplex PCR. This table holds roughly 70,000 clones. As for this clone: Its antigen is currently unknown.

Germline V gene data show CDR1 as LNHDA and CDR2 as SQIVND (reference sequence). Trimming shortened V by 7 bases and J by 7 bases, and 16 bases separated the two germline ends. The CDR3 length is 14 residues. It was healthy bone marrow donors who served as donors. The V gene is TRBV19, the J gene TRBJ1-4; possible D gene TRBD1, 6 bases. This TCR derives from a man in his forties or fifties in good health and CMV-seronegative. Sequencing used PBMCs. The CDR3 loop is CASKHAAGVEKLFF. CDR3 bases: TGTGCCAGTAAGCACGCGGCAGGGGTTGAAAAACTGTTTTTT.